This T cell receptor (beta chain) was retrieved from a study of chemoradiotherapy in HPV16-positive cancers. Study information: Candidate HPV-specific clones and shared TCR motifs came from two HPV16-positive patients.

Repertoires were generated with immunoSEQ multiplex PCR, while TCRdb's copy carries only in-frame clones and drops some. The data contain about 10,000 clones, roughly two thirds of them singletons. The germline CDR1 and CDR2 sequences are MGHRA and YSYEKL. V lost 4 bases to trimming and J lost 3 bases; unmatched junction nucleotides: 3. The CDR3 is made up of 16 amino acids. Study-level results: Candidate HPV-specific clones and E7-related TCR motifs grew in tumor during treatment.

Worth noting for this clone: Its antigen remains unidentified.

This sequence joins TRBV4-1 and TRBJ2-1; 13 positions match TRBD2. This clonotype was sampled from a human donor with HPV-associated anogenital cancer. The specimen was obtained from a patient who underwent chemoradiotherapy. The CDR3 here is CASSRGLAGVYNEQFF. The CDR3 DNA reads TGCGCCAGCAGCCGCGGACTAGCGGGGGTCTACAATGAGCAGTTCTTC.